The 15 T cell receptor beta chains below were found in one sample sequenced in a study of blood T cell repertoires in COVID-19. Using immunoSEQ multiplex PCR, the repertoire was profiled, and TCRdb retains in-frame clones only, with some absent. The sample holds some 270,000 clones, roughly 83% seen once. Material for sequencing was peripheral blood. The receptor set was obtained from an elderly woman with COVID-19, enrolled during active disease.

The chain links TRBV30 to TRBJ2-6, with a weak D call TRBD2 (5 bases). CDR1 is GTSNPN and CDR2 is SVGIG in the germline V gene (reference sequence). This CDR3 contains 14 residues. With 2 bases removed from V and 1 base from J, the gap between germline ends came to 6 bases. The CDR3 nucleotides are TGTGCCTGGAGTAGCGGATCTGGGGCCAACGTCCTGACTTTC. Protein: CAWSSGSGANVLTF.

The CDR3 DNA sequence: TGTGCCAGCAGCTTTCGACAGGGGGAGATTCTGCCACCCCTCCACTTT. It is translated as CASSFRQGEILPPLHF. V gene TRBV7-9 combines with J gene TRBJ1-6, with TRBD1 matching 9 bases. Germline loops: CDR1 SEHNR, CDR2 FQNEAQ (reference sequence). This CDR3 region has 16 residues. The V and J ends lost 3 bases and 11 bases, in that order; junction bases with no gene match: 11.

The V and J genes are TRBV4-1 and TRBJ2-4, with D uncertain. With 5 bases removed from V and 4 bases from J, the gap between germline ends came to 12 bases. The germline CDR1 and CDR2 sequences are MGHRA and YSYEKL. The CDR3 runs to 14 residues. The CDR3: CASSSLTGKNIQYF. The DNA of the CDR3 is TGCGCCAGCAGCTCTCTTACCGGGAAAAACATTCAGTACTTC.

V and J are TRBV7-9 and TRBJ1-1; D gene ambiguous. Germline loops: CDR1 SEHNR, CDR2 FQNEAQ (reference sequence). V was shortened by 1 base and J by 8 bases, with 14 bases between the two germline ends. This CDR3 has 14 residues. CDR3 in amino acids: CASSLGAQNYEAFF. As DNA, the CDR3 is TGTGCCAGCAGCTTAGGTGCCCAGAACTACGAAGCTTTCTTT.

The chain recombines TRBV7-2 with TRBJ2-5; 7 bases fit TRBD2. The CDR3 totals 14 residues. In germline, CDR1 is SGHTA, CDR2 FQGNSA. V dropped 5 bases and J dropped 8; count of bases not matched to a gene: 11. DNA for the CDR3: TGTGCCAGCAGCCTCAGTCGGGGGAGGGAAACCCAGTACTTC. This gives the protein CASSLSRGRETQYF.

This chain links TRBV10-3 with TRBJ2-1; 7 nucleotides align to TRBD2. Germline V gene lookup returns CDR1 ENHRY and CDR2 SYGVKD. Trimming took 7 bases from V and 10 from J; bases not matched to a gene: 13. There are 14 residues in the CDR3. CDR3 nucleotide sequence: TGTGCCATCACCCCTAGCGGACCTAAGAGAGAGCAGTTCTTC. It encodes CAITPSGPKREQFF.

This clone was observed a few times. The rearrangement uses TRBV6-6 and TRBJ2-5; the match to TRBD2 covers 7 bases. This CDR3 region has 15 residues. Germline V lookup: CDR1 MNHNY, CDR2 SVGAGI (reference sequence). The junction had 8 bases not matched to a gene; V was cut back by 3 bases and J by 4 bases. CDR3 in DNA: TGTGCCAGCAGTTATGTCCAGCGGGGACGAGAGACCCAGTACTTC. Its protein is CASSYVQRGRETQYF.

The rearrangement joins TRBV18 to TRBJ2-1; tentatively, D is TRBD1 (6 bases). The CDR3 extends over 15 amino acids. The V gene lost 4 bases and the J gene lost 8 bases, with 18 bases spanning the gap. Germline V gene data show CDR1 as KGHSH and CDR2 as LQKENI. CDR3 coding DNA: TGTGCCAGCTCACAAAAGGGGGAGAGTGGCCATGAGCAGTTCTTC. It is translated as CASSQKGESGHEQFF.

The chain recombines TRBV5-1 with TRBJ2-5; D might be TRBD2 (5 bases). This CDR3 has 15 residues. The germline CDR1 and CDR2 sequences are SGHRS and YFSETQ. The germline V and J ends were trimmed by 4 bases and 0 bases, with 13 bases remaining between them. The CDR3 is CASSRQLGNQETQYF. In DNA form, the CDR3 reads TGCGCCAGCAGCCGTCAACTAGGAAACCAAGAGACCCAGTACTTC.

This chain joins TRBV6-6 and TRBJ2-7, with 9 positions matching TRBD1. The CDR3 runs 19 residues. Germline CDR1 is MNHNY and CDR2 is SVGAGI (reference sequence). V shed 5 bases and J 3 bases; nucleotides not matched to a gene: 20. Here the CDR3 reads CASSPPGTGTTGRLYEQYF. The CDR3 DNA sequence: TGTGCCAGCAGTCCCCCTGGGACAGGGACCACGGGAAGGCTCTACGAGCAGTACTTC.

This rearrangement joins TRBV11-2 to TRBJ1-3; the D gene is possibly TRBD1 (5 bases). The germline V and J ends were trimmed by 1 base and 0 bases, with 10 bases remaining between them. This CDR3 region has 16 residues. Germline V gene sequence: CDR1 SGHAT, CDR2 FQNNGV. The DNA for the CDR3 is TGTGCCAGCAGCTTAGCCGCAGGGCTCTCTGGAAACACCATATATTTT. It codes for CASSLAAGLSGNTIYF.

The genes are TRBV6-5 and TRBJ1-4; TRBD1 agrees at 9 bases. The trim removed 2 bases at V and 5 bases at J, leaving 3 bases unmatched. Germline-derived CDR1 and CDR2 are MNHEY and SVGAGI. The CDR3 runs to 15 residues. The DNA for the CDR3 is TGTGCCAGCAGTTACAGGGGGACAGGGAATGAAAAACTGTTTTTT. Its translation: CASSYRGTGNEKLFF.

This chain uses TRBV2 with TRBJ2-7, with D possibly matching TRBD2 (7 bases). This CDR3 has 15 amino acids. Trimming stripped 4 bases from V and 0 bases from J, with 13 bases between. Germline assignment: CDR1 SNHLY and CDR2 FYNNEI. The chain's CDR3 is CASSGGGGYSYEQYF. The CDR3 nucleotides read TGTGCCAGCAGTGGAGGCGGGGGCTACTCCTACGAGCAGTACTTC.

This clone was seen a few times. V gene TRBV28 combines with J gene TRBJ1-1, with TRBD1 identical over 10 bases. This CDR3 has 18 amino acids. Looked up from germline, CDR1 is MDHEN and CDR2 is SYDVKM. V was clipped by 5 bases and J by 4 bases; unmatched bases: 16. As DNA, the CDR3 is TGTGCCAGCAGTACCCGACAGGGGGCGTCGGGGGAGGTCACTGAAGCTTTCTTT. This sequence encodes CASSTRQGASGEVTEAFF.

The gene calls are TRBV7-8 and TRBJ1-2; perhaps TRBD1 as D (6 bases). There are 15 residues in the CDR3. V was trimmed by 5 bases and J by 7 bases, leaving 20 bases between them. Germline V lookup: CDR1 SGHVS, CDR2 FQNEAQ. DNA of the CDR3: TGTGCCAGCAGCACCAGCCCGACAGGAAGGGTTGGCTACACCTTC. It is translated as CASSTSPTGRVGYTF. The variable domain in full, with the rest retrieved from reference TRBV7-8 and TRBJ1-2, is GAGVSQSPRYKVAKRGQDVALRCDPISGHVSLFWYQQALGQGPEFLTYFQNEAQLDKSGLPSDRFFAERPEGSVSTLKIQRTQQEDSAVYLCASSTSPTGRVGYTFGSGTRLTVV.